This TCR beta chain was sequenced for a study of T-cell memory formation after mild COVID-19. Looking at the study overall: The TCR clusters were mostly specific to one donor.

One entry per CDR3 protein, called by TCRdb with MiXCR from the 5' RACE reads. The profile covers 250,000 to 350,000 distinct CDR3 sequences, with approximately 15% appearing a single time and approximately 23% taken by the ten largest. Between the trimmed V and J ends, which lost 5 bases and 4 bases, there was a span of 14 bases. The germline gives CDR1 SGHVS, CDR2 FNYEAQ. The CDR3 runs to 14 residues. This chain uses TRBV7-6 with TRBJ1-2; D is perhaps TRBD1 (5 bases). The TCR was taken from a man aged 18-30 years who had mild COVID-19 (a few samples of this study predate the infection). Cell type and time point are not known. Sequenced: PBMCs or a T cell subset sorted from them (not recorded which). This CDR3 reads CASSRGKGPYGYTF. The CDR3 nucleotides are TGTGCCAGCAGCAGAGGCAAGGGACCCTATGGCTACACCTTC.